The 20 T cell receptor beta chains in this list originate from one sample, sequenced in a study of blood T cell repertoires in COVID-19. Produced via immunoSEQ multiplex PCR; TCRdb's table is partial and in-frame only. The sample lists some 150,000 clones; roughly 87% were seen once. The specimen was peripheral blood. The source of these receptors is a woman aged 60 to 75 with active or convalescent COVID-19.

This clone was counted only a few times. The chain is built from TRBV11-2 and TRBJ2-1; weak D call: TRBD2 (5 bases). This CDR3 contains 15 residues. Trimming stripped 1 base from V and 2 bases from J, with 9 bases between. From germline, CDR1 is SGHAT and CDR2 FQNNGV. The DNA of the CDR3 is TGTGCCAGCAGCTTAGGGCGGGCGGCCTACAATGAGCAGTTCTTC. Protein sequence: CASSLGRAAYNEQFF.

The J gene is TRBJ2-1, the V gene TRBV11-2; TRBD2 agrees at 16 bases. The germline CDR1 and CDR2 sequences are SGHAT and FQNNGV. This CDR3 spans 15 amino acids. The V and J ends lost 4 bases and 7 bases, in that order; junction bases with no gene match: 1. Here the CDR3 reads CASSSGLAGGNEQFF. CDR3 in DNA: TGTGCCAGCAGCTCGGGACTAGCGGGGGGGAATGAGCAGTTCTTC.

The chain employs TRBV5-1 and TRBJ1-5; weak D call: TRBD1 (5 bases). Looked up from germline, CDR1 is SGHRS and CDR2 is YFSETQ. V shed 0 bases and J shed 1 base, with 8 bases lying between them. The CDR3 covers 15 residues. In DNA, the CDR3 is TGCGCCAGCAGCTTGGGGGGCGAGAGCAATCAGCCCCAGCATTTT. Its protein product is CASSLGGESNQPQHF.

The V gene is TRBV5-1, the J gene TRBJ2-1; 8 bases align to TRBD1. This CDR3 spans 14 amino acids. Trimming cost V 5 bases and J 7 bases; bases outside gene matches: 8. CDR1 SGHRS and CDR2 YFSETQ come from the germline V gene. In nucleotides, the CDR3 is TGCGCCAGCAGTAGTCAGGGGGCTATTAATGAGCAGTTCTTC. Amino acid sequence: CASSSQGAINEQFF.

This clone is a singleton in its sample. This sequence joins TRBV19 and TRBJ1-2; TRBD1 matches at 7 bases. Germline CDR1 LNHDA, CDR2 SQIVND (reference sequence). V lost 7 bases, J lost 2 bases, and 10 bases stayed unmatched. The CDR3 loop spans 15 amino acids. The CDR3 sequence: CASTLESQGNYGYTF. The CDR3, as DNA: TGTGCCAGTACCCTAGAGTCACAGGGGAACTATGGCTACACCTTC.

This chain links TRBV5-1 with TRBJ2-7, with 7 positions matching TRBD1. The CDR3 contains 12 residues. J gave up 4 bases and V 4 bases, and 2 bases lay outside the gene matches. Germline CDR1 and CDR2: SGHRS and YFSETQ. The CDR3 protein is CASSRQGYEQYF. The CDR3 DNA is TGCGCCAGCAGCCGACAGGGTTACGAGCAGTACTTC.

The CDR3, as DNA: TGTGCCAGCAGCTACCAGGAGGCGATCGGGGAGCTGTTTTTT. This gives the protein CASSYQEAIGELFF. The chain carries TRBV5-6 and TRBJ2-2, with TRBD2 as a possible D gene (5 bases). From germline, CDR1 is SGHDT and CDR2 YYEEEE. Trimming took off 3 bases at V and 7 bases at J, with 13 bases between the two ends. CDR3 size: 14 residues.

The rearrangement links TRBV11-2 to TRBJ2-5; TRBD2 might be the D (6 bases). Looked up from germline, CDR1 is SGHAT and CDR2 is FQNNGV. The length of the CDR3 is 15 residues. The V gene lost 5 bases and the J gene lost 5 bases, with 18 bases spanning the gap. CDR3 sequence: CASSPSVRGMETQYF. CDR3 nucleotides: TGTGCCAGCAGCCCTAGCGTAAGGGGAATGGAGACCCAGTACTTC.

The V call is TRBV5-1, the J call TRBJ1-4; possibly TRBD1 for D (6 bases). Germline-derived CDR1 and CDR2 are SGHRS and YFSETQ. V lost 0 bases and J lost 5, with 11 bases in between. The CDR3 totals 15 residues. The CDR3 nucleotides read TGCGCCAGCAGCTTGGAGCCGGGGGGCAATGAAAAACTGTTTTTT. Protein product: CASSLEPGGNEKLFF.

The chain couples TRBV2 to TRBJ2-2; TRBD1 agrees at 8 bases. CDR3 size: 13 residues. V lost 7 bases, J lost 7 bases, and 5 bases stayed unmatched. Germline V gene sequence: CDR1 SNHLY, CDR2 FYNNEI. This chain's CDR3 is CASTGQGLGELFF. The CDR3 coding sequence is TGTGCCAGCACCGGACAGGGCCTCGGGGAGCTGTTTTTT. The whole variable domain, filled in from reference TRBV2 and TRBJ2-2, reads EPEVTQTPSHQVTQMGQEVILRCVPISNHLYFYWYRQILGQKVEFLVSFYNNEISEKSEIFDDQFSVERPDGSNFTLKIRSTKLEDSAMYFCASTGQGLGELFFGEGSRLTVL.

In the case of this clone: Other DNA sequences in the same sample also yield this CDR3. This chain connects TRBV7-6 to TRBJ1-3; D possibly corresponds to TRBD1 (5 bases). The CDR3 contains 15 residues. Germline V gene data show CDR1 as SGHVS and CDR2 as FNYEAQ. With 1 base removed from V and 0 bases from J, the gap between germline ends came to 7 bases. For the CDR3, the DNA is TGTGCCAGCAGCTTAGGGCAGGGCTCTGGAAACACCATATATTTT. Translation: CASSLGQGSGNTIYF.

The CDR3 nucleotides read TGTGCCAGATCTCACGGACAGGGGGCTGAGACCCAGTACTTC. Its translation: CARSHGQGAETQYF. The rearrangement uses TRBV2 and TRBJ2-5; 11 nucleotides line up with TRBD1. CDR3 length: 14 amino acids. The trim removed 9 bases at V and 5 bases at J, leaving 8 bases unmatched. Germline CDR1 SNHLY, CDR2 FYNNEI.

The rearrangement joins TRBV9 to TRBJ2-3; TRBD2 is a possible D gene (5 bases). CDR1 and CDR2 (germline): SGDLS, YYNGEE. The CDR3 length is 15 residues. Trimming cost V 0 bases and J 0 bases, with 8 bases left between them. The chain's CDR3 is CASSVEDWSTDTQYF. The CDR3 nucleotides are TGTGCCAGCAGCGTAGAGGACTGGAGCACAGATACGCAGTATTTT. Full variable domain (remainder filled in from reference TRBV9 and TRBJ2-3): DSGVTQTPKHLITATGQRVTLRCSPRSGDLSVYWYQQSLDQGLQFLIQYYNGEERAKGNILERFSAQQFPDLHSELNLSSLELGDSALYFCASSVEDWSTDTQYFGPGTRLTVL.

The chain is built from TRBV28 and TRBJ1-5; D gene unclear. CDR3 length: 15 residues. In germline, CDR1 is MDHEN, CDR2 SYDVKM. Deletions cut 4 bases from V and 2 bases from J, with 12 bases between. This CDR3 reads CASSSSGKGNQPQHF. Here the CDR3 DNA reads TGTGCCAGCAGTTCCTCGGGTAAGGGCAATCAGCCCCAGCATTTT.

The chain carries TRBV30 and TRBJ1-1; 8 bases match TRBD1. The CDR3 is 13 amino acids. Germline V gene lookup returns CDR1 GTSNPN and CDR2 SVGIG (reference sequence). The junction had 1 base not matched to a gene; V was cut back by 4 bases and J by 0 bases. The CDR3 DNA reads TGTGCCTGGATGGACAGGGTGAACACTGAAGCTTTCTTT. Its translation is CAWMDRVNTEAFF. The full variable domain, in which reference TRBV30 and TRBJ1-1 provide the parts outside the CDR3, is SQTIHQWPATLVQPVGSPLSLECTVEGTSNPNLYWYRQAAGRGLQLLFYSVGIGQISSEVPQNLSASRPQDRQFILSSKKLLLSDSGFYLCAWMDRVNTEAFFGQGTRLTVV.

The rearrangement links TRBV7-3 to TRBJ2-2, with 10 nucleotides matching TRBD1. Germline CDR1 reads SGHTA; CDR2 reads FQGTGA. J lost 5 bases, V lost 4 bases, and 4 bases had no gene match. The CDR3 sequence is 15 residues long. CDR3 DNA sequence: TGTGCCAGCAGCTCCCCGGACAGGGGGACCGGGGAGCTGTTTTTT. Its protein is CASSSPDRGTGELFF. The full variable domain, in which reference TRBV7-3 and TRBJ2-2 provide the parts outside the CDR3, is GAGVSQTPSNKVTEKGKYVELRCDPISGHTALYWYRQSLGQGPEFLIYFQGTGAADDSGLPNDRFFAVRPEGSVSTLKIQRTERGDSAVYLCASSSPDRGTGELFFGEGSRLTVL.

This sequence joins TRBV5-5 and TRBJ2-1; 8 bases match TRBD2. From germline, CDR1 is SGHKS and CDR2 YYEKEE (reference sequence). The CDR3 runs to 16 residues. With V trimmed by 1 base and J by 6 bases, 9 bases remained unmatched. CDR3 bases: TGTGCCAGCAGCTTGCGTGCGACTAGCGCGACCAATGAGCAGTTCTTC. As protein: CASSLRATSATNEQFF.

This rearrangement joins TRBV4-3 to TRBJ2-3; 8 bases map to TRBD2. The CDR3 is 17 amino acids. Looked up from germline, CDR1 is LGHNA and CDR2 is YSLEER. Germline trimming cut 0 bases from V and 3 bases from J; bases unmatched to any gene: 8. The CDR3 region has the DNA TGCGCCAGCAGCCAAGATAGCCTAGCGGGCGGAACAGATACGCAGTATTTT. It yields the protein CASSQDSLAGGTDTQYF.

In DNA form, the CDR3 reads TGTGCCAGCAGCTTGGAAGGGGGCAGGACAGATACGCAGTATTTT. Translated, it gives CASSLEGGRTDTQYF. The chain employs TRBV5-5 and TRBJ2-3; 7 bases line up with TRBD1. The CDR3 has 15 amino acids. With 0 bases clipped from V and 3 bases from J, the junction kept 4 bases outside the gene matches. Per the germline V gene, CDR1 is SGHKS and CDR2 is YYEKEE (reference sequence).

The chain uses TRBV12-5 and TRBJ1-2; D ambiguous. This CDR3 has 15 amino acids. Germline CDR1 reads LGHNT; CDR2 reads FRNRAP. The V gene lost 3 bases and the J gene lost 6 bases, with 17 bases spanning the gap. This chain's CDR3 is CASGFPWGDGNGYTF. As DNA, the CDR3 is TGTGCTAGTGGTTTCCCCTGGGGAGACGGGAATGGCTACACCTTC. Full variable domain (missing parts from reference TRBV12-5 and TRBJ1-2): DARVTQTPRHKVTEMGQEVTMRCQPILGHNTVFWYRQTMMQGLELLAYFRNRAPLDDSGMPKDRFSAEMPDATLATLKIQPSEPRDSAVYFCASGFPWGDGNGYTFGSGTRLTVV.